A selection of T cell receptor beta chains follows, all from one sample in a study of blood T cells in healthy people across ages. TCRdb processed the 5' RACE reads anew with MiXCR; each CDR3 protein has one entry. The repertoire holds hundreds of thousands of distinct CDR3 sequences, with roughly 44% as singletons. Material: blood. The receptors originated from a man aged 55-75 years in good health. CDR3s include the opening cysteine and the closing phenylalanine or tryptophan. A D gene is named only where the DNA matches it firmly. Only part of the rows carry a size: once, few, many, or a class if the clone is expanded.

CDR3 | DNA | J | V | D | size
CASSSGMSYEQYF | TGCGCCAGCAGCTCGGGCATGAGCTACGAGCAGTACTTC | TRBJ2-7 | TRBV5-1 | NA | NA
CASSLGGFSTDTQYF | TGTGCCAGCAGCTTGGGAGGGTTCAGCACAGATACGCAGTATTTT | TRBJ2-3 | TRBV5-5 | NA | few
CASSWDSLSNYGYTF | TGTGCCAGCAGCTGGGACAGCCTCTCTAACTATGGCTACACCTTC | TRBJ1-2 | TRBV5-6 | TRBD1 | NA
CASSVGEGLGALEQYF | TGTGCCAGCAGCGTAGGTGAGGGACTAGGAGCTCTCGAGCAGTACTTC | TRBJ2-7 | TRBV9 | TRBD2 | few
CSARQGAIDGYTF | TGCAGTGCTAGACAGGGGGCAATCGATGGCTACACCTTC | TRBJ1-2 | TRBV20-1 | TRBD1 | once
CASSLAIETMRSYEQYF | TGTGCCAGCAGCTTAGCGATTGAGACGATGCGCTCCTACGAGCAGTACTTC | TRBJ2-7 | TRBV7-9 | NA | NA
CASSVGGGSQETQYF | TGTGCCAGCAGCGTGGGGGGTGGCAGCCAAGAGACCCAGTACTTC | TRBJ2-5 | TRBV9 | NA | NA
CASSQDRGLRQPQHF | TGTGCCAGCAGCCAAGATAGGGGGTTACGCCAGCCCCAGCATTTT | TRBJ1-5 | TRBV3-1 | NA | NA
CASRNRYNEQFF | TGTGCCAGCAGGAACCGATACAATGAGCAGTTCTTC | TRBJ2-1 | TRBV3-1 | NA | NA
CASSVFSEQFF | TGTGCCAGCAGTGTGTTTTCGGAGCAGTTCTTC | TRBJ2-1 | TRBV25-1 | NA | few
CASSLPDRAYNSPLHF | TGTGCCAGCAGCCTACCCGACAGGGCATATAATTCACCCCTCCACTTT | TRBJ1-6 | TRBV28 | TRBD1 | NA
CSARAWSLNSNQPQHF | TGCAGTGCTAGAGCGTGGAGTCTCAATAGCAATCAGCCCCAGCATTTT | TRBJ1-5 | TRBV20-1 | NA | NA
CASSLRGASSYNEQFF | TGCGCCAGCAGCCTACGGGGGGCGAGCTCCTACAATGAGCAGTTCTTC | TRBJ2-1 | TRBV5-1 | NA | NA
CASSESGWVSPLHF | TGTGCCAGCAGTGAATCGGGGTGGGTTTCACCCCTCCACTTT | TRBJ1-6 | TRBV25-1 | NA | few
CSASPGQGARGYTF | TGCAGTGCTTCCCCGGGACAGGGGGCGCGTGGCTACACCTTC | TRBJ1-2 | TRBV20-1 | TRBD1 | few
CASSLGGDQETQYF | TGTGCCAGCAGCTTAGGAGGGGATCAAGAGACCCAGTACTTC | TRBJ2-5 | TRBV5-1 | NA | many
CASSLQGSRQETQYF | TGTGCCAGCAGCCTACAGGGAAGCCGCCAAGAGACCCAGTACTTC | TRBJ2-5 | TRBV6-2/TRBV6-3 | NA | few
CASSPIIDRQGQLFF | TGTGCCAGCAGTCCGATTATCGATCGACAGGGGCAACTGTTTTTT | TRBJ1-4 | TRBV27 | TRBD1 | few
CASSLLGESYNEQFF | TGTGCCAGCAGTTTACTCGGGGAGTCCTACAATGAGCAGTTCTTC | TRBJ2-1 | TRBV12-3/TRBV12-4 | NA | few
CASSEYADKGNIQYF | TGTGCCAGCAGTGAATACGCAGATAAGGGGAACATTCAGTACTTC | TRBJ2-4 | TRBV25-1 | NA | NA
CATKVQRGAQETQYF | TGTGCCACCAAAGTCCAGCGGGGAGCTCAAGAGACCCAGTACTTC | TRBJ2-5 | TRBV7-2 | TRBD2 | NA
CASSDSSTDTPYF | TGTGCCAGCAGTGACTCTAGCACAGATACGCCGTATTTT | TRBJ2-3 | TRBV6-4 | NA | NA
CASSIGQGVRNQPQHF | TGTGCCAGTAGTATAGGTCAAGGGGTTCGCAATCAGCCCCAGCATTTT | TRBJ1-5 | TRBV19 | NA | NA
CASSFEASFHEQYF | TGTGCCAGCAGCTTCGAGGCTAGCTTCCACGAGCAGTACTTC | TRBJ2-7 | TRBV7-2 | NA | NA
CASSPRGQGAYEQYF | TGTGCCAGCAGCCCGCGGGGACAGGGGGCCTACGAGCAGTACTTC | TRBJ2-7 | TRBV3-1 | TRBD1 | NA
CASSLVFGSGNEQFF | TGTGCCAGCAGCTTAGTTTTTGGGAGCGGCAATGAGCAGTTCTTC | TRBJ2-1 | TRBV7-2 | NA | many
CASSVGSPYGYTF | TGTGCCAGCAGTGTTGGTAGCCCGTATGGCTACACCTTC | TRBJ1-2 | TRBV2 | NA | NA
CASSSILDRAYNEQFF | TGTGCCAGCAGTTCTATTCTGGACAGGGCCTACAATGAGCAGTTCTTC | TRBJ2-1 | TRBV27 | TRBD1 | NA
CASSLQEDRTYEQYF | TGCGCCAGCAGCCTACAAGAGGACAGAACCTACGAGCAGTACTTC | TRBJ2-7 | TRBV4-1 | NA | few